Listed here are 7 T cell receptor beta chains from one sample, sequenced in a study of T-cell memory formation after mild COVID-19. One entry per CDR3 protein, called by TCRdb with MiXCR from the 5' RACE reads. The sample records approximately 270,000 distinct CDR3 sequences, 15% to 20% being singletons. The sequencing sample was made of PBMCs or a T cell subset sorted from them (not recorded which). These receptors were taken from a man younger than 30 who had mild COVID-19 (a few samples of this study predate the infection). Cell type and time point are not known.

The CDR3 nucleotides read TGTGCCAGCAGCCCGAGGACAGGGTGGAGCACAGATACGCAGTATTTT. Its translation: CASSPRTGWSTDTQYF. This chain joins TRBV7-9 and TRBJ2-3, with TRBD1 matching over 8 bases. The CDR3 runs to 16 residues. Germline V gives CDR1 SEHNR, CDR2 FQNEAQ (reference sequence). The trim removed 5 bases at V and 0 bases at J, leaving 7 bases unmatched.

This clonotype was counted many times. The gene calls are TRBV2 and TRBJ2-1; D is ambiguous. V was pared by 5 bases and J by 7 bases, with 3 bases between. CDR1 is SNHLY, CDR2 FYNNEI, per germline. This CDR3 spans 10 amino acids. CDR3 sequence: CASSRNEQFF. DNA for the CDR3: TGTGCCAGCAGTCGTAATGAGCAGTTCTTC.

This clonotype was counted many times. CDR3 DNA sequence: TGTGCCAGCAGTTACAACTCGGGGACAGGGATGAACGAGCAGTACTTC. This codes for CASSYNSGTGMNEQYF. This chain uses TRBV6-5 with TRBJ2-7, with 9 bases aligning to TRBD1. Germline V lookup: CDR1 MNHEY, CDR2 SVGAGI. The J segment lost 5 bases and the V segment lost 2 bases, leaving 10 bases of the junction unmatched. The CDR3 contains 16 residues.

This clonotype was seen only a few times. The CDR3 reads CSVEDDPNEQYF. CDR3 in DNA: TGCAGCGTTGAGGATGATCCTAACGAGCAGTACTTC. J is TRBJ2-7 and V is TRBV29-1, with D unresolved. The CDR3 runs to 12 residues. CDR1 is SQVTM and CDR2 is ANQGSEA in the germline V gene. V lost 3 bases, J lost 5 bases, and 11 bases lay in between.

CDR3 nucleotides: TGCGCCAGCCAGACGGGACTGAAGAACTACAATGAGCAGTTCTTC. Its translation is CASQTGLKNYNEQFF. J is TRBJ2-1 and V is TRBV5-1; a possible D gene is TRBD2 (6 bases). Trimming cost V 7 bases and J 3 bases, with 17 bases left between them. The CDR3 runs 15 residues. Looked up from germline, CDR1 is SGHRS and CDR2 is YFSETQ.

This chain links TRBV6-1 with TRBJ1-2; D ambiguous. V shed 1 base and J shed 4 bases, with 7 bases lying between them. Germline V gene lookup returns CDR1 MNHNS and CDR2 SASEGT. The CDR3 extends over 13 amino acids. The CDR3, as DNA: TGTGCCAGCAGTGAAGGGGGTGGCTATGGCTACACCTTC. This gives the protein CASSEGGGYGYTF.

This clonotype was seen a few times. J is TRBJ2-3 and V is TRBV7-2; D may be TRBD2 (6 bases). Trimming took 3 bases from V and 2 from J, leaving 12 bases between them. There are 15 residues in the CDR3. CDR1 SGHTA and CDR2 FQGNSA come from the germline V gene. CDR3 in amino acids: CASSLLGGPTDTQYF. CDR3 DNA sequence: TGTGCCAGCAGCTTGTTGGGAGGACCCACAGATACGCAGTATTTT.